This T cell receptor (beta chain) was documented in a study of tumor-infiltrating lymphocytes in localized non-small cell lung cancer. Across the study: From each patient, both tumor and uninvolved lung, non-adjacent to tumor, were sampled.

Study-wide results and caveats: No link was found between tumor T-cell fraction and recurrence-free survival. TCR sequencing covered a subset of patients with enough tissue. Different pieces of the same tissue were used for each assay.

About this clone: Its cognate antigen is unknown.

Germline lookup yields CDR1 SGHTA and CDR2 FQGNSA. The CDR3 has 15 residues. Deletions cut 5 bases from V and 1 base from J, with 14 bases between. The assay was immunoSEQ multiplex PCR, and TCRdb's table has in-frame clones only and misses some. Here the sample spans about 16,000 clones, about 70% being singletons. The chain uses TRBV7-2 and TRBJ1-1; D unclear. The TCR originated in a human donor with non-small cell lung cancer. Sequences were obtained from lung tumor tissue. The DNA for the CDR3 is TGTGCCAGCAGCCCCCCCGGGGTGGGGAACACTGAAGCTTTCTTT. The encoded protein is CASSPPGVGNTEAFF.